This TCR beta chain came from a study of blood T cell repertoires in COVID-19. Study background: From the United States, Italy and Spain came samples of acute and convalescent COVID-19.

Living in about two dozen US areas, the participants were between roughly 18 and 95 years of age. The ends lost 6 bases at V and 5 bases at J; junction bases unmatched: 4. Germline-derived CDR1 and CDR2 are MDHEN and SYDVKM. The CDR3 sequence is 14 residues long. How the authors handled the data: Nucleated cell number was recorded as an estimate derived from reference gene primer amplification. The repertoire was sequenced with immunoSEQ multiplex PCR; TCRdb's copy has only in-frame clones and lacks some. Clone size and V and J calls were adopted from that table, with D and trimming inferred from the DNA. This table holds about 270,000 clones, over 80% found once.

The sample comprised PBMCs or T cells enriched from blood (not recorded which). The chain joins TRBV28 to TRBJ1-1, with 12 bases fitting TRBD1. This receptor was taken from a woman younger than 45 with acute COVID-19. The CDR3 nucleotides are TGTGCCAGCAGGGGGGACAGGGGGCGAACTGAAGCTTTCTTT. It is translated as CASRGDRGRTEAFF.